This TCR beta chain was identified during a study of cytomegalovirus exposure and HLA in healthy donors. Trimming cost V 6 bases and J 2 bases; bases outside gene matches: 8. CDR3 size: 16 residues. Germline loops: CDR1 SGDLS, CDR2 YYNGEE. The data were produced by immunoSEQ multiplex PCR, yet TCRdb's version contains in-frame clones alone and is incomplete. This sample has hundreds of thousands of clones; around four fifths occur once, and the top ten carry about 6%. The receptor was isolated from a young woman in good health and CMV-seronegative. The sample taken for sequencing was PBMCs. The chain joins TRBV9 to TRBJ2-2, with 9 bases aligning to TRBD2. The CDR3 loop reads CASTDIAGVNTGELFF. CDR3 nucleotide sequence: TGTGCCAGCACCGACATAGCGGGAGTCAACACCGGGGAGCTGTTTTTT.